A single T cell receptor (beta chain) is shown here with its context. The antigen is undetermined. The sample comes from a study of shared clonotypes between healthy human individuals. Study outcomes and limitations: Large depth notwithstanding, sorted-subset sequencing proved incomplete by rarefaction.

Trimming shortened V by 4 bases and J by 2 bases, and 7 bases separated the two germline ends. Per the germline V gene, CDR1 is MGHRA and CDR2 is YSYEKL. CDR3 length: 13 residues. Profiling relied on immunoSEQ multiplex PCR, and the TCRdb table lists in-frame clones only, not all of them. The sample holds roughly 1,100,000 clones, approximately 76% seen once. Division of CD4+ cells produced a CD45RA+ naive subset and a CD45RA-negative memory subset. The sequence was collected from a man younger than 35 in good health. The chain recombines TRBV4-1 with TRBJ2-3; D might be TRBD2 (5 bases). The specimen sequenced was memory CD4+ T cells sorted from blood. Subset specified: CD45RA-negative fraction. CDR3 in DNA: TGCGCCAGCAGCCCCCTAGCCACAGATACGCAGTATTTT. Its translation: CASSPLATDTQYF.